A single sample is the source of the 27 T cell receptor beta chains below, sequenced in a study of breast tumors, draining lymph nodes, adjacent tissues. Samples came from axillary lymph nodes draining the breast cancer. TCRdb called the multiplex PCR reads again in MiXCR, with one record for every CDR3 protein. The data show about 220,000 distinct CDR3 sequences, less than 40% seen once. The sample was axillary lymph node tissue. The receptors here all came from a female donor with breast cancer. Some clones in this sample may be carry-over from other donors' samples.

This chain uses TRBV11-3 with TRBJ1-1; D is unclear. This CDR3 is 14 amino acids long. Trimming left V 0 bases short and J 1 base short, with 6 bases between. From germline, CDR1 is SGHNT and CDR2 YENEEA. The CDR3 DNA is TGTGCCAGCAGCTTAGAAGGCGGGAACACTGAAGCTTTCTTT. Its protein is CASSLEGGNTEAFF.

This clonotype was picked up a small number of times. The chain combines TRBV5-5 with TRBJ2-7; TRBD1 agrees at 9 bases. This CDR3 has 16 amino acids. The V gene's germline CDR1 is SGHKS and CDR2 YYEKEE (reference sequence). J was trimmed by 3 bases and V by 4 bases; bases with no gene match: 11. The CDR3, as DNA: TGTGCCAGCAGCCCTCATGCCCCGGGACAGGGCTACGAGCAGTACTTC. Translation gives CASSPHAPGQGYEQYF.

This clonotype has a single count. The V call is TRBV7-9, the J call TRBJ1-6, with TRBD1 as a possible D gene (6 bases). Germline V gene lookup returns CDR1 SEHNR and CDR2 FQNEAQ (reference sequence). This CDR3 contains 15 residues. V lost 3 bases to trimming and J lost 5 bases, with 11 bases between them. Here the CDR3 DNA reads TGTGCCAGCAGCTTTGGGGGGCTCGATAATTCACCCCTCCACTTT. Residues: CASSFGGLDNSPLHF. The full variable domain, its missing parts supplied by reference TRBV7-9 and TRBJ1-6, is DTGVSQNPRHKITKRGQNVTFRCDPISEHNRLYWYRQTLGQGPEFLTYFQNEAQLEKSRLLSDRFSAERPKGSFSTLEIQRTEQGDSAMYLCASSFGGLDNSPLHFGNGTRLTVT.

In the case of this clonotype: A much larger clone lies one base from this, so it may be a read error. The V and J genes are TRBV9 and TRBJ2-1; 7 bases align to TRBD2. CDR3 length equals 16 residues. Germline V gene sequence: CDR1 SGDLS, CDR2 YYNGEE. The CDR3 region is CASSKDGGSSHNEQFF. CDR3 DNA: TGTGCCAGCAGCAAAGACGGCGGGAGCTCCCACAATGAGCAGTTCTTC.

The chain uses TRBV19 and TRBJ2-4; no reliable D call. Germline CDR1 LNHDA, CDR2 SQIVND (reference sequence). CDR3 length equals 13 residues. Trimming took off 5 bases at V and 3 bases at J, with 8 bases between the two ends. The CDR3 protein is CASSSGSKNIQYF. The CDR3 nucleotides are TGTGCCAGTAGTTCGGGCAGCAAAAACATTCAGTACTTC.

This clonotype was seen more than once but under ten times. With a much larger clone just one base away, this may be a read error. The chain uses TRBV6-5 and TRBJ2-6, with TRBD2 matching over 7 bases. The V gene end was trimmed by 7 bases and the J gene end by 3 bases; junction bases not matched to a gene: 12. Germline V gene sequence: CDR1 MNHEY, CDR2 SVGAGI. This CDR3 comprises 17 residues. The CDR3 region has the DNA TGTGCCAGCACCCCGGGACTACTCGGAGGTGGGGCCAACGTCCTGACTTTC. It codes for CASTPGLLGGGANVLTF.

This clonotype has ten or more counts. V and J are TRBV5-1 and TRBJ2-1; TRBD2 agrees at 7 bases. V was clipped by 2 bases and J by 3 bases; unmatched bases: 11. CDR1 and CDR2 (germline): SGHRS, YFSETQ. The CDR3 runs 17 residues. In DNA, the CDR3 is TGCGCCAGCAGCTTACTCCCCCGGGGCGGGAGCTACAATGAGCAGTTCTTC. Protein product: CASSLLPRGGSYNEQFF.

This clonotype was counted ten times or more. The chain couples TRBV11-3 to TRBJ2-1, with a tentative D call TRBD2 (5 bases). The V end lost 5 bases, the J end lost 0 bases, and 11 bases lay between the germline ends. The germline CDR1 and CDR2 sequences are SGHNT and YENEEA. CDR3 length: 15 amino acids. The CDR3 coding sequence is TGTGCCAGCAGCAGAGGGAGTAACTCCTACAATGAGCAGTTCTTC. Amino acid sequence: CASSRGSNSYNEQFF.

The chain has TRBV2 and TRBJ2-1; 11 nucleotides align to TRBD2. The CDR3 extends over 14 amino acids. Per the germline V gene, CDR1 is SNHLY and CDR2 is FYNNEI. After removal of 11 bases from V and 5 bases from J, the junction contained 8 bases not matched to a gene. The CDR3 is CAGKTSGTHNEQFF. DNA of the CDR3: TGTGCCGGTAAGACTAGCGGGACCCACAATGAGCAGTTCTTC.

This clonotype was counted ten times or more. This chain joins TRBV7-9 and TRBJ2-1, with TRBD2 matching 7 bases. CDR1 and CDR2 from the germline V gene are SEHNR and FQNEAQ (reference sequence). The CDR3 is made up of 15 amino acids. V dropped 2 bases and J dropped 0; count of bases not matched to a gene: 1. This CDR3 reads CASSLPSGSYNEQFF. The CDR3 coding sequence is TGTGCCAGCAGCTTACCTAGCGGCTCCTACAATGAGCAGTTCTTC.

V is TRBV5-1 and J is TRBJ1-1; possibly TRBD1 for D (5 bases). Germline CDR1 SGHRS, CDR2 YFSETQ. V gave up 4 bases and J gave up 7 bases, with 14 bases separating them. The CDR3 runs to 13 residues. The CDR3 loop is CASSTGQFDEAFF. The CDR3 DNA reads as TGCGCCAGCAGCACCGGACAATTCGATGAAGCTTTCTTT.

In its sample, this clonotype was seen a few times. The J gene is TRBJ2-1, the V gene TRBV6-5; 7 positions match TRBD1. The CDR3 consists of 13 residues. Trimming cost V 6 bases and J 10 bases; bases outside gene matches: 9. CDR1 MNHEY and CDR2 SVGAGI come from the germline V gene. The CDR3 loop is CASRRQGRREQFF. CDR3 nucleotide sequence: TGTGCCAGCAGACGACAGGGTAGGAGGGAGCAGTTCTTC.

CDR3 nucleotide sequence: TGTGCCAGCAGCCAGATAGGGGGTGTCGGGGAGCTGTTTTTT. It codes for CASSQIGGVGELFF. V is TRBV3-1 and J is TRBJ2-2, with D perhaps matching TRBD1 (6 bases). The CDR3 covers 14 residues. Germline values: CDR1 LGHDT, CDR2 YNNKEL (reference sequence). With 3 bases removed from V and 7 bases from J, the gap between germline ends came to 12 bases.

This clonotype has at least ten counts. The V gene is TRBV24-1, the J gene TRBJ1-4; D gene ambiguous. This CDR3 is built from 12 residues. CDR1 KGHDR and CDR2 SFDVKD come from the germline V gene. Trimming shortened V by 3 bases and J by 10 bases, and 8 bases separated the two germline ends. The CDR3 DNA is TGTGCCACCAGTGATCGGGGAAGAAAACTGTTTTTT. Encoded protein: CATSDRGRKLFF.

The chain combines TRBV12-3 or TRBV12-4 with TRBJ2-1, with no clear D. V lost 5 bases and J lost 7, with 9 bases in between. This CDR3 has 12 amino acids. CDR3 region: CASSHGGNEQFF. CDR3 DNA sequence: TGTGCCAGCAGTCACGGCGGTAATGAGCAGTTCTTC.

Notes on this clonotype: This may be a read error: a much more frequent sequence differs by one nucleotide. The chain couples TRBV20-1 to TRBJ2-1, with 9 bases that match TRBD2. The V gene end was trimmed by 0 bases and the J gene end by 8 bases; junction bases not matched to a gene: 8. The CDR3 is 15 amino acids. Germline V gives CDR1 DFQATT, CDR2 SNEGSKA (reference sequence). CDR3 bases: TGCAGTGCTAGAGATCGGCGGGAGGGCCCCGATGAGCAGTTCTTC. Residues: CSARDRREGPDEQFF.

The V and J genes are TRBV15 and TRBJ2-5, with a possible D match to TRBD2 (6 bases). Trimming removed 3 bases at V and 5 bases at J, with 16 bases between. The CDR3 runs 15 residues. CDR1 and CDR2 (germline): LNHNV, YYDKDF (reference sequence). CDR3 amino acids: CATSSSGGGVETQYF. In DNA form, the CDR3 reads TGTGCCACCAGCAGTTCCGGGGGAGGTGTGGAGACCCAGTACTTC.

In its sample, this clonotype was seen many times. The rearrangement uses TRBV24-1 and TRBJ2-1; TRBD1 might be the D (5 bases). The germline gives CDR1 KGHDR, CDR2 SFDVKD. Trimming pared 4 bases from V and 0 bases from J, leaving 21 bases between. This CDR3 has 19 amino acids. The CDR3 sequence is CATSDRPQRTNSSYNEQFF. The CDR3 DNA reads TGTGCCACCAGTGACCGACCCCAAAGGACAAATAGCTCCTACAATGAGCAGTTCTTC.

The chain carries TRBV2 and TRBJ2-5; the D call may be TRBD1 or TRBD2 (6 bases each). Germline CDR1 is SNHLY and CDR2 is FYNNEI. CDR3 length: 14 amino acids. The ends were cut back, 8 bases at V and 1 base at J, with 14 bases in the middle. DNA for the CDR3: TGTGCCAGCCAAGATTGGGGGGCCCAAGAGACCCAGTACTTC. It codes for CASQDWGAQETQYF. The full variable domain, completed using reference TRBV2 and TRBJ2-5, is EPEVTQTPSHQVTQMGQEVILRCVPISNHLYFYWYRQILGQKVEFLVSFYNNEISEKSEIFDDQFSVERPDGSNFTLKIRSTKLEDSAMYFCASQDWGAQETQYFGPGTRLLVL.

This clonotype has at least ten counts. This chain links TRBV4-3 with TRBJ1-5; D unresolved. V lost 0 bases and J 5 bases, leaving 5 bases between the germline ends. The CDR3 totals 13 residues. Per the germline V gene, CDR1 is LGHNA and CDR2 is YSLEER. In DNA, the CDR3 is TGCGCCAGCAGCCAAGATCTCTATCAGCCCCAGCATTTT. It encodes CASSQDLYQPQHF.

This clonotype was detected only a few times. The rearrangement uses TRBV5-8 and TRBJ1-5; D is uncertain. The CDR3 extends over 14 amino acids. V gave up 4 bases and J gave up 3 bases, with 11 bases separating them. Germline V gene data show CDR1 as SGHTS and CDR2 as YDEGEE. The CDR3 is CASSQASPNQPQHF. CDR3 DNA: TGTGCCAGCAGCCAGGCATCCCCCAATCAGCCCCAGCATTTT.

This clonotype has at least ten counts. V and J are TRBV20-1 and TRBJ2-1; 12 nucleotides match TRBD1. The CDR3 spans 14 residues. The junction had 8 bases not matched to a gene; V was cut back by 6 bases and J by 8 bases. The germline gives CDR1 DFQATT, CDR2 SNEGSKA (reference sequence). Here the CDR3 DNA reads TGCAGTGCCCTTGACGGGACAGGGGGCGATGAGCAGTTCTTC. The encoded protein is CSALDGTGGDEQFF.

V is TRBV7-9 and J is TRBJ1-1; D possibly corresponds to TRBD1 (5 bases). CDR3 size: 15 residues. Trimming left V 5 bases short and J 2 bases short, with 15 bases between. Looked up from germline, CDR1 is SEHNR and CDR2 is FQNEAQ (reference sequence). The CDR3 loop reads CASSLNLGVNTEAFF. As DNA, the CDR3 is TGTGCCAGCAGCCTCAACTTGGGGGTCAACACTGAAGCTTTCTTT. The full variable domain, completed using reference TRBV7-9 and TRBJ1-1, is DTGVSQNPRHKITKRGQNVTFRCDPISEHNRLYWYRQTLGQGPEFLTYFQNEAQLEKSRLLSDRFSAERPKGSFSTLEIQRTEQGDSAMYLCASSLNLGVNTEAFFGQGTRLTVV.

The gene calls are TRBV5-1 and TRBJ2-6; no clear D. V was cut by 1 base and J by 4 bases, with 9 bases left in between. CDR3 size: 15 residues. Per germline, CDR1 SGHRS and CDR2 YFSETQ. As DNA, the CDR3 is TGCGCCAGCAGCTTGAGGGAAGTCGGGGCCAACGTCCTGACTTTC. It is translated as CASSLREVGANVLTF.

This clonotype was counted at least ten times. The chain couples TRBV5-1 to TRBJ1-2; no clear D. Trimming cost V 0 bases and J 4 bases, with 10 bases left between them. The CDR3 length is 14 residues. The germline gives CDR1 SGHRS, CDR2 YFSETQ. The CDR3: CASSLGSAVYGYTF. The CDR3 bases are TGCGCCAGCAGCTTGGGCAGCGCCGTCTATGGCTACACCTTC.

This clonotype was detected only a few times. CDR3 residues: CASSPQGLADNEQFF. The CDR3 nucleotides are TGTGCCAGCAGCCCACAGGGACTAGCTGACAATGAGCAGTTCTTC. V is TRBV7-9 and J is TRBJ2-1; 9 nucleotides line up with TRBD2. V lost 5 bases and J lost 5; bases outside the gene matches: 7. This CDR3 spans 15 amino acids. Germline assignment: CDR1 SEHNR and CDR2 FQNEAQ (reference sequence).

In its sample, this clonotype was seen many times. The V gene is TRBV11-2, the J gene TRBJ1-4; 8 bases match TRBD1. V lost 2 bases and J lost 5; bases outside the gene matches: 1. Germline CDR1 and CDR2: SGHAT and FQNNGV. The CDR3 has 14 residues. The CDR3 region is CASSLWTGNEKLFF. The CDR3 bases are TGTGCCAGCAGCTTATGGACAGGGAATGAAAAACTGTTTTTT.